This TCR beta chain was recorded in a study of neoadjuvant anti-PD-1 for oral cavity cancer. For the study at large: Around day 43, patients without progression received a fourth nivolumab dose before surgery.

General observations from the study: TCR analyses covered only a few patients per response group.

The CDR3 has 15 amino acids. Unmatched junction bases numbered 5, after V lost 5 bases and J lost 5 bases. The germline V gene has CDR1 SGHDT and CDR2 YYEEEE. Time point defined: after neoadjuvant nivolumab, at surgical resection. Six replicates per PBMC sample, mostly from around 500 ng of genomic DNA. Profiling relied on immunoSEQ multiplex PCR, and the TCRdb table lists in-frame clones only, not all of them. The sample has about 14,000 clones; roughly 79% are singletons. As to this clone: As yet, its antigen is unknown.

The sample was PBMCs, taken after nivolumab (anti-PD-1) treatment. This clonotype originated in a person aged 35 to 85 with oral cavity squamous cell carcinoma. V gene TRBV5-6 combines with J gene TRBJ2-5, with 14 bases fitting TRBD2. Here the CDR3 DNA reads TGTGCCAGCAGTCTTAGACTAGCGGGAGGGGAGACCCAGTACTTC. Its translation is CASSLRLAGGETQYF.